This T cell receptor beta chain was observed in a study of spatial heterogeneity in lung cancer. Study at large: Tumor-region TCR transcript counts correlated strongly with a T cell module score from matched bulk RNA-seq. Findings of the study overall: It was found that expanded intratumoral alpha and beta TCR counts tracked tumor mutation counts.

TCRdb analysed the 5' RACE reads with MiXCR anew, one entry per CDR3 protein. Of about 1,600 distinct CDR3 sequences listed, around 21% are singletons. Time point specified: sample taken at primary tumor resection. Comments on this clonotype: Its specificity is unknown. Little can be read into the size of this beta chain, an off-target read in a library designed for alpha chains.

The CDR3 sequence is 12 residues long. V lost 5 bases, J lost 4 bases, and 7 bases lay in between. CDR1 and CDR2 from the germline V gene are MDHEN and SYDVKM. V gene TRBV28 combines with J gene TRBJ2-3; D is ambiguous. The TCR comes from a male donor with early-stage non-small cell lung cancer. Sequences were derived from lung tumor tissue, sampled at surgery. CDR3: CASSPSADTQYF. In nucleotides, the CDR3 is TGTGCCAGCAGTCCTTCCGCAGATACGCAGTATTTT.